This TCR beta chain was sequenced in a study of T-cell reconstitution after alpha-beta-depleted transplantation in children. By its share, this clonotype is medium-sized. Its target is not known. The authors prepared the TCRbeta library with unique molecular identifiers. MiXCR was run by TCRdb on the PCR reads, yielding one entry per CDR3 protein. Seen here are fewer than 150,000 distinct CDR3 sequences, around 23% observed once, and the top ten hold about 10%. Findings of the study overall: The origin of alpha-beta T cells about two months after transplant was reportedly several hundred expanded graft clones.

Between the trimmed V and J ends, which lost 3 bases and 1 base, there was a span of 13 bases. Looked up from germline, CDR1 is SGHVS and CDR2 is FQNEAQ. This CDR3 is 15 amino acids long. This chain joins TRBV7-8 and TRBJ2-7; D may correspond to TRBD1 or TRBD2 (5 bases each). Sequenced material: PBMCs, mostly from graft donor cells, taken 180 days after TCRalphabeta/CD19-depleted stem cell transplant. This sequence was found in a male patient between 2 and 10 years old who had a stem cell transplant for chronic granulomatous disease, so the T cells may come from the graft donor. The CDR3 spells CASSFRTGPSYEQYF. The CDR3 nucleotides are TGTGCCAGCAGCTTCAGGACGGGACCTTCCTACGAGCAGTACTTC.